This T cell receptor (beta chain) was identified in a study of identical twins. In regard to this clonotype: Its specificity is unknown.

Only healthy Caucasians were included as donors. A universal primer site came from template switching; cDNA carried unique molecular identifiers. TCRdb re-called the 5' RACE reads with MiXCR, one entry per CDR3 protein. Among 400,000 or so distinct CDR3 sequences listed, roughly 9% were seen once. Whole-study results and caveats: The models systematically underestimated how much out-of-frame TCR alpha was shared in monozygotic twins. In beta out-of-frame sequences, the excess sharing between twins was weaker.

Unmatched junction bases numbered 15, after V lost 6 bases and J lost 5 bases. Germline V gene sequence: CDR1 MGHRA, CDR2 YSYEKL. The CDR3 has 17 residues. V and J are TRBV4-1 and TRBJ2-3, with 9 positions matching TRBD2. The sample consisted of naive T cells sorted from blood. This clonotype was obtained from a woman in her fifties or sixties in good health. The CDR3 sequence is CASREIGRGRAKDTQYF. The CDR3 nucleotides are TGCGCCAGCAGAGAAATAGGTCGCGGGAGGGCTAAAGATACGCAGTATTTT.